What follows describes a single TCR beta chain. The data were obtained in a study of T cells in Graves' hyperthyroidism and ophthalmopathy. Amplification targeted TCR beta CDR3 regions from RNA transcripts. First-round RT-PCR targeting the TCR CDR3 was performed with the HTBI primer set. From the multiplex PCR reads, TCRdb called clonotypes with MiXCR, one entry per CDR3 protein. The sample records roughly 500,000 distinct CDR3 sequences, around 46% being singletons. Germline values: CDR1 SEHNR, CDR2 FQNEAQ (reference sequence). The V end was cut by 6 bases, the J end by 9 bases, with 18 bases between. This CDR3 comprises 13 residues.

Sequencing was done on a sample of peripheral blood or thyroid tissue (not recorded which). This chain joins TRBV7-9 and TRBJ2-7, with D unresolved. The TCR sequence derives from an adult woman with Graves' disease, either hyperthyroidism or ophthalmopathy (not recorded which). CDR3 residues: CASSFGPAGSQYF. The CDR3 bases are TGTGCCAGCAGTTTCGGCCCGGCTGGGTCGCAGTACTTC.